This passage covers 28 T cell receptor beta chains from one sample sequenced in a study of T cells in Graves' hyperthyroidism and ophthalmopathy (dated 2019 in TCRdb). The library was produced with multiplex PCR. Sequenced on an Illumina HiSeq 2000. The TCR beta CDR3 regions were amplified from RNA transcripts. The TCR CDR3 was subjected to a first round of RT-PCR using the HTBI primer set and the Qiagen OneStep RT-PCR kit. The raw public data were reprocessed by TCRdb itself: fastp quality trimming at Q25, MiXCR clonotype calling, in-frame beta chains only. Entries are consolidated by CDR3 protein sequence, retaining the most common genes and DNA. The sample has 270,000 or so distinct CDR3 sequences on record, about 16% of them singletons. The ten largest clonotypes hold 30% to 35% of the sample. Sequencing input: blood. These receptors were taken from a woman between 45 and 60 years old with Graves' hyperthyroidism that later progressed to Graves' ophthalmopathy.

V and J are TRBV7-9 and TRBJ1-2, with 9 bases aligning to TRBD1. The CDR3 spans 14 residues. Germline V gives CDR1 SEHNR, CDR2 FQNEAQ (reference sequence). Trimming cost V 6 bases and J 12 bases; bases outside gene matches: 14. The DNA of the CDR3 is TGTGCCAGCAGGCCGGGACAGGGTGTGTTTAAGCACACCTTC. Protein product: CASRPGQGVFKHTF.

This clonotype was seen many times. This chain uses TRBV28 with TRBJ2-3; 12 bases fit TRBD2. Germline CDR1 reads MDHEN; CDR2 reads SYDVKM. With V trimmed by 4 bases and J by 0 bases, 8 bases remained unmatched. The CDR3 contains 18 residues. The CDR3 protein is CASSSLFGLAGSTDTQYF. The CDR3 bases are TGTGCCAGCAGTTCCCTATTTGGACTAGCGGGAAGCACAGATACGCAGTATTTT.

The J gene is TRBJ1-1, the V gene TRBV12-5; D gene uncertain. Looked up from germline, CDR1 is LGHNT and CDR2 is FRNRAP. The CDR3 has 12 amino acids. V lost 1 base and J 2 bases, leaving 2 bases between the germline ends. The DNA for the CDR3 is TGTGCTAGTGGTTTGGGAAACACTGAAGCTTTCTTT. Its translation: CASGLGNTEAFF.

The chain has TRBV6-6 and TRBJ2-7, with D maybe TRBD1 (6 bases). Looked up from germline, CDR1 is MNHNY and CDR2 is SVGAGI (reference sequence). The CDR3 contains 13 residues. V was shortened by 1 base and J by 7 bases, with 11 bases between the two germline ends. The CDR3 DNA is TGTGCCAGCAGTTACTATTCCAGGGGTGAGCAGTACTTC. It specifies CASSYYSRGEQYF.

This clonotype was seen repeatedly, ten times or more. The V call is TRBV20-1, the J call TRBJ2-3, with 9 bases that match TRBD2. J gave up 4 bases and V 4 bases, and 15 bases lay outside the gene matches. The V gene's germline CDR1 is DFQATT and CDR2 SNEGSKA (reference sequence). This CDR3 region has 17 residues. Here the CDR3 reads CSAIKFLAGDPPDTQYF. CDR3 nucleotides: TGCAGTGCTATTAAATTCTTAGCGGGAGATCCGCCAGATACGCAGTATTTT.

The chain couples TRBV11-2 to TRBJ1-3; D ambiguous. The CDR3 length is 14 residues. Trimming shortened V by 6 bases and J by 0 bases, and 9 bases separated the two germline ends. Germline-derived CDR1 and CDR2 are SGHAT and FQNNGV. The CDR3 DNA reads TGTGCCAGCAGTCAACAAATCTCTGGAAACACCATATATTTT. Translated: CASSQQISGNTIYF.

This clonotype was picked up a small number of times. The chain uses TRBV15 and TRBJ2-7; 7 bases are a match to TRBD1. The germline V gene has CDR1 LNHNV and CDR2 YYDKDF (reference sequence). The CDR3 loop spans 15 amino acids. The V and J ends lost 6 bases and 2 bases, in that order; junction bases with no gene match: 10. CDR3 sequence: CATSSRSGQPYEQYF. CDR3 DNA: TGTGCCACCAGTAGTAGATCGGGACAGCCCTACGAGCAGTACTTC.

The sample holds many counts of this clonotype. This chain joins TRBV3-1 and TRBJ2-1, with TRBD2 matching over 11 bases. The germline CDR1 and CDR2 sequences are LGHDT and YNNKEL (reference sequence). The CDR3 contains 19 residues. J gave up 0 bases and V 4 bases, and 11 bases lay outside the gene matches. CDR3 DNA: TGTGCCAGCAGCCGGACTAGCGGGTTTACGGGGAGCTCCTACAATGAGCAGTTCTTC. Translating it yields CASSRTSGFTGSSYNEQFF.

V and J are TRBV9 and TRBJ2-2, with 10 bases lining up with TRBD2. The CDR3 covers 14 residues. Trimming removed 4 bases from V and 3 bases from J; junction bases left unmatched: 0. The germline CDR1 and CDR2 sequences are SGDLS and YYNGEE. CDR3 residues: CASSTSGDTGELFF. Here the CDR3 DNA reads TGTGCCAGCAGCACTAGCGGGGACACCGGGGAGCTGTTTTTT.

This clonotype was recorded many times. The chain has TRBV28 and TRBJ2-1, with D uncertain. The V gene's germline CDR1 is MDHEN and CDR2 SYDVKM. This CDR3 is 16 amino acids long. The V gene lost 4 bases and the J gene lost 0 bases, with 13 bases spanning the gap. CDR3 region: CASSSRLRSSYNEQFF. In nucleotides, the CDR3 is TGTGCCAGCAGTTCCCGTCTGAGGAGCTCCTACAATGAGCAGTTCTTC.

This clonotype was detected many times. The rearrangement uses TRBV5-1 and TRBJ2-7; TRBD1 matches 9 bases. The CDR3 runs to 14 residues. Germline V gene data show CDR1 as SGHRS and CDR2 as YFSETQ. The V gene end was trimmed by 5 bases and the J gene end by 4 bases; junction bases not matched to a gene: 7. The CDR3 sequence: CASRGWDRAYEQYF. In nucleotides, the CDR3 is TGCGCCAGCAGGGGGTGGGACAGGGCTTACGAGCAGTACTTC.

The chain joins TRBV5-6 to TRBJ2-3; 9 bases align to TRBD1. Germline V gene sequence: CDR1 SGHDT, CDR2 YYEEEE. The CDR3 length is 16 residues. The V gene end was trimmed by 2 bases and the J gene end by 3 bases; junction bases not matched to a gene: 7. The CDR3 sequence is CASSFLGQGMTDTQYF. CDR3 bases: TGTGCCAGCAGCTTCTTGGGACAGGGAATGACAGATACGCAGTATTTT.

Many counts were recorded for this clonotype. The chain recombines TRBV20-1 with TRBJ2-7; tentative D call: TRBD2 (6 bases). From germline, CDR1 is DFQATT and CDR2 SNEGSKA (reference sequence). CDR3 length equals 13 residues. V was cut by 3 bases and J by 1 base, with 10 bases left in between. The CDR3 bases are TGCAGTGCTAGTGGGGGACTGTCCTACGAGCAGTACTTC. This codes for CSASGGLSYEQYF.

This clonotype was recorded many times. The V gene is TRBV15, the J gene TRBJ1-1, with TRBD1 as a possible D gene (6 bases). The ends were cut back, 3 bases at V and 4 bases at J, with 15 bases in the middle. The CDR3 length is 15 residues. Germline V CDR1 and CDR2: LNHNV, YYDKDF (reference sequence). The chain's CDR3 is CATSSGGGGVTEAFF. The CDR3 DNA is TGTGCCACCAGCAGCGGCGGAGGGGGTGTCACTGAAGCTTTCTTT.

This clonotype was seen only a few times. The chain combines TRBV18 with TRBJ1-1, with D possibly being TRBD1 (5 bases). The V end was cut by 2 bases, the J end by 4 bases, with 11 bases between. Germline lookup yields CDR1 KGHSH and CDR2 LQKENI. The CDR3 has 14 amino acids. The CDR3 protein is CASSPGGAGTEAFF. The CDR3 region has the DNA TGTGCCAGCTCACCAGGGGGTGCGGGCACTGAAGCTTTCTTT.

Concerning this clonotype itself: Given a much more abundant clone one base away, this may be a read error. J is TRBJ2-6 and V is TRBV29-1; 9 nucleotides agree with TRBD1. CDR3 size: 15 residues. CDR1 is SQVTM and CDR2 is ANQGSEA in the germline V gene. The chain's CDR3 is CNVGQGLAGANVLTF. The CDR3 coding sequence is TGCAACGTGGGACAGGGACTTGCTGGGGCCAACGTCCTGACTTTC.

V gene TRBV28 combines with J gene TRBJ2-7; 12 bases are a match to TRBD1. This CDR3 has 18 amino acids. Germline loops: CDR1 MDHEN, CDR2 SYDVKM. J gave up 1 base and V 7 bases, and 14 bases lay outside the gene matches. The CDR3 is CASTAGLGQGAFSYEQYF. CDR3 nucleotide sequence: TGTGCCAGCACCGCAGGCCTGGGACAGGGGGCCTTTTCCTACGAGCAGTACTTC.

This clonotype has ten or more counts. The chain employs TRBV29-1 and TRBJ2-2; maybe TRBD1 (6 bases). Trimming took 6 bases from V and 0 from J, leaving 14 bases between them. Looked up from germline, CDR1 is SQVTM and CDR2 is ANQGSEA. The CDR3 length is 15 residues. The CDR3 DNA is TGCAGCGTGAAGGGGGACACCGCGAACACCGGGGAGCTGTTTTTT. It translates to CSVKGDTANTGELFF.

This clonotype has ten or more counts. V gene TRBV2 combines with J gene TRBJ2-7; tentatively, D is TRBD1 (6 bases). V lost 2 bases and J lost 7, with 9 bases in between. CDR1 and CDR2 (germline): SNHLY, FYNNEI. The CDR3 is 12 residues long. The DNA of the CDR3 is TGTGCCAGCAGTGAAAGGGGGAGAGAGCAGTACTTC. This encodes CASSERGREQYF. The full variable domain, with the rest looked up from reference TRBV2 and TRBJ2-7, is EPEVTQTPSHQVTQMGQEVILRCVPISNHLYFYWYRQILGQKVEFLVSFYNNEISEKSEIFDDQFSVERPDGSNFTLKIRSTKLEDSAMYFCASSERGREQYFGPGTRLTVT.

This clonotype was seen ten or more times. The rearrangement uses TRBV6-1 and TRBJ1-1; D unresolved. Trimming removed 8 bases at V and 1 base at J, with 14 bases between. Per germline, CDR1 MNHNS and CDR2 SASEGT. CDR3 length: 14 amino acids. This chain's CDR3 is CASPSGSSNTEAFF. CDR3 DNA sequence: TGTGCCAGCCCCAGTGGGAGTTCGAACACTGAAGCTTTCTTT.

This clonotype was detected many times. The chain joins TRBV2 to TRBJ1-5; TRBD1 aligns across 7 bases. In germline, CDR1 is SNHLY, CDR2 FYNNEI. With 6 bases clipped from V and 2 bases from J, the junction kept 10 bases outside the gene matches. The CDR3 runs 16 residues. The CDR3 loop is CASRDRLARGNQPQHF. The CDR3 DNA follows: TGTGCCAGCAGGGACAGGTTGGCTCGGGGCAATCAGCCCCAGCATTTT. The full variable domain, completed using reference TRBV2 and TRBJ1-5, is EPEVTQTPSHQVTQMGQEVILRCVPISNHLYFYWYRQILGQKVEFLVSFYNNEISEKSEIFDDQFSVERPDGSNFTLKIRSTKLEDSAMYFCASRDRLARGNQPQHFGDGTRLSIL.

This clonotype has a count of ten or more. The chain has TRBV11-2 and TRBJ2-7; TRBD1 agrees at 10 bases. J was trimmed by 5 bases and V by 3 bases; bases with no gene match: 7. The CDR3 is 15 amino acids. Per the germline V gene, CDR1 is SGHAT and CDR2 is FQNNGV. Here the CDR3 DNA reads TGTGCCAGCAGCTTGGGGACAGGGGCGGTCAACGAGCAGTACTTC. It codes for CASSLGTGAVNEQYF.

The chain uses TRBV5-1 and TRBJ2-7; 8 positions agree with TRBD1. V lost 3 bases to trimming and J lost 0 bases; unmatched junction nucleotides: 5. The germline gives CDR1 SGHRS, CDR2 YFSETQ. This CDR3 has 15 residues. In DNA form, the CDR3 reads TGCGCCAGCAGCTCGGGACAGGCGATCTCCTACGAGCAGTACTTC. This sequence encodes CASSSGQAISYEQYF.

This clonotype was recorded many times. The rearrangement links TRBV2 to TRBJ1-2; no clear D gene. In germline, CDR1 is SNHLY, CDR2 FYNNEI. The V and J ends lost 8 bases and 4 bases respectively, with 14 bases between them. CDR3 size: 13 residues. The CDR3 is CASLRGPSYGYTF. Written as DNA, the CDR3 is TGTGCCAGCTTGAGAGGGCCGAGCTATGGCTACACCTTC.

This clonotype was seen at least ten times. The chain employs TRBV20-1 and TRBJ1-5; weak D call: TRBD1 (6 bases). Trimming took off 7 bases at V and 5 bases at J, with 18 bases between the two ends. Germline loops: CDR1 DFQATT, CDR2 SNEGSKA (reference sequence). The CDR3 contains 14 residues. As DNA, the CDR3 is TGCAGTGGTACACAGGGTAACAGCCATCAGCCCCAGCATTTT. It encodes CSGTQGNSHQPQHF.

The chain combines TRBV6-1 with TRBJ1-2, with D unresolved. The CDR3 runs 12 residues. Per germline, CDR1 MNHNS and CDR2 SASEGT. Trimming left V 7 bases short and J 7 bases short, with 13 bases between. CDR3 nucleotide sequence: TGTGCCAGCAATGGGAGAGAAACTGGCTACACCTTC. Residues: CASNGRETGYTF.

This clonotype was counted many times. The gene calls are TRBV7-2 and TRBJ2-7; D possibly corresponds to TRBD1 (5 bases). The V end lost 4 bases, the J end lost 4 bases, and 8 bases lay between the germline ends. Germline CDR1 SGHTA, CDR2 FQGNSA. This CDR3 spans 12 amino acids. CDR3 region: CASSSGQYEQYF. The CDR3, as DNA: TGTGCCAGCAGCTCCGGACAATACGAGCAGTACTTC.

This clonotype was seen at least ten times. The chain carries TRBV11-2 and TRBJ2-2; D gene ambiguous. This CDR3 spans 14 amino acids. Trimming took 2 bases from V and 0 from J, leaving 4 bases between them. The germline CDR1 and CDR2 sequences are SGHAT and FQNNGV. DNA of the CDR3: TGTGCCAGCAGCTTACTCCCGAACACCGGGGAGCTGTTTTTT. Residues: CASSLLPNTGELFF.